These T cell receptor beta chains were read from a single sample in a study of T cells in Graves' hyperthyroidism and ophthalmopathy. TCRdb re-called the multiplex PCR reads with MiXCR, one entry per CDR3 protein. This sample has around 540,000 distinct CDR3 sequences, with about half found just once. The sequencing input was peripheral blood or thyroid tissue (not recorded which). The receptors derive from a woman younger than 35 with Graves' hyperthyroidism. Both conserved end residues are part of each CDR3. D genes are given only for firm matches. Size tells how often a clone was seen (once, few, many) or the class of an expanded clone, and some rows leave it out.

v_call	clone_size	d_call	j_call	cdr3_aa	cdr3_nt
TRBV9	many	NA	TRBJ2-6	CASSLEPGANVLTF	TGTGCCAGCAGCTTAGAACCTGGGGCCAACGTCCTGACTTTC
TRBV7-3	many	TRBD1	TRBJ1-6	CASSLTPTGADSPLHF	TGTGCCAGCAGCTTAACACCGACAGGGGCGGATTCACCCCTCCACTTT
TRBV7-3	few	NA	TRBJ2-2	CASSSVGGAPGELFF	TGTGCCAGCAGCTCCGTCGGGGGAGCCCCCGGGGAGCTGTTTTTT
TRBV10-2	many	NA	TRBJ1-1	CASSESLRNTEAFF	TGCGCCAGCAGTGAGAGTTTAAGGAACACTGAAGCTTTCTTT
TRBV15	NA	NA	TRBJ2-5	CATSRGTGIQETQYF	TGTGCCACCAGCAGAGGAACGGGAATCCAAGAGACCCAGTACTTC
TRBV15	many	TRBD1	TRBJ1-4	CATSIRTGGSSKLFF	TGTGCCACCAGCATCAGGACAGGGGGGAGTTCAAAACTGTTTTTT
TRBV25-1	few	TRBD1	TRBJ1-2	CASRQGGDLVYGYTF	TGTGCCAGCAGACAGGGGGGAGACTTGGTCTATGGCTACACCTTC
TRBV12-3/TRBV12-4	many	TRBD2	TRBJ2-7	CASSFSGRGAYF	TGTGCCAGCAGTTTTAGCGGGAGAGGGGCGTACTTC
TRBV2	medium-sized	NA	TRBJ1-2	CARAWAGDGYTF	TGTGCCCGAGCCTGGGCAGGGGATGGCTACACCTTC
TRBV2	many	NA	TRBJ1-1	CASSPLWGTDTEAFF	TGTGCCAGCAGCCCCCTGTGGGGGACGGACACTGAAGCTTTCTTT
TRBV20-1	few	NA	TRBJ2-7	CSARDWGRSYEQYF	TGCAGTGCTAGAGACTGGGGGAGATCCTACGAGCAGTACTTC
TRBV7-9	once	NA	TRBJ1-1	CASSLAGSDTEAFF	TGTGCCAGCAGCTTAGCGGGGTCAGATACTGAAGCTTTCTTT
TRBV7-3	NA	TRBD1	TRBJ1-5	CASSSNGQGLNQPQHF	TGTGCCAGCAGCTCCAACGGACAGGGGCTCAATCAGCCCCAGCATTTT
TRBV10-3	NA	NA	TRBJ2-7	CAISRLDPYEQYF	TGTGCCATCAGTCGGCTCGACCCCTACGAGCAGTACTTC
TRBV7-6	few	NA	TRBJ2-7	CASSLGSGATYEQYF	TGTGCCAGCAGCTTAGGTTCGGGAGCGACCTACGAGCAGTACTTC
TRBV19	few	TRBD1	TRBJ2-7	CASSTSPGQPYEQYF	TGTGCCAGTAGTACGTCCCCGGGACAGCCCTACGAGCAGTACTTC
TRBV29-1	NA	TRBD1	TRBJ2-7	CSVEGKTGAGALGYEQYF	TGCAGCGTTGAAGGCAAGACAGGGGCTGGGGCACTGGGCTACGAGCAGTACTTC
TRBV7-2	few	NA	TRBJ2-7	CASRKLAESSYEQYF	TGTGCCAGCAGGAAATTAGCTGAAAGCTCCTACGAGCAGTACTTC
TRBV7-9	few	NA	TRBJ2-6	CASRDGHSGANVLTF	TGTGCCAGCCGGGACGGGCACTCTGGGGCCAACGTCCTGACTTTC
TRBV29-1	NA	NA	TRBJ2-5	CSHPGVLETQYF	TGCAGCCATCCGGGAGTCCTGGAGACCCAGTACTTC
TRBV11-2	NA	NA	TRBJ1-5	CASTLGGGGQPQHF	TGTGCCAGCACCCTGGGGGGGGGCGGGCAGCCCCAGCATTTT
TRBV2	NA	NA	TRBJ2-2	CASSPSRPGELFF	TGTGCCAGCAGTCCTAGCAGGCCCGGGGAGCTGTTTTTT